These 24 T cell receptor beta chains originate from one sample sequenced in a study of Ad26.COV2.S vaccination and SARS-CoV-2 variants (dated by TCRdb to about 2021). The receptor library was made with the immunoSEQ multiplex PCR assay. The clones in this table, taken by TCRdb from immuneACCESS, are in-frame only. Not every clone is retained; where verified, under half of the shortfall comes from an unresolved V gene, and the cause of the rest is unknown. Counted in this sample were about 480,000 clones; 70% to 90% of them appeared once. About 13% of the sample is held by the ten biggest clonotypes. Per the publication, the treatment or condition label means: around 19 received Ad26.COV2.S at low or high dose, single or two shots; several received placebo; per-sample allocation not given. Repertoires of vaccine and placebo recipients were sequenced from samples taken on day 63 after the first injection.

Sequences were derived from peripheral blood, sampled in a trial of Ad26.COV2.S vaccine versus placebo. Receptor source: a person aged 18-65 years who received the Ad26.COV2.S COVID-19 vaccine or a placebo.

The chain is built from TRBV30 and TRBJ1-2; 7 bases match TRBD1. Germline V gene data show CDR1 as GTSNPN and CDR2 as SVGIG (reference sequence). Unmatched junction bases numbered 12, after V lost 4 bases and J lost 7 bases. The CDR3 is made up of 14 amino acids. The CDR3 reads CAWTGTVPASGYTF. In DNA form, the CDR3 reads TGTGCCTGGACTGGGACAGTTCCTGCCTCTGGCTACACCTTC.

The chain has TRBV18 and TRBJ2-6; D might be TRBD1 (5 bases). Trimming pared 8 bases from V and 5 bases from J, leaving 10 bases between. The CDR3 sequence is 13 residues long. Looked up from germline, CDR1 is KGHSH and CDR2 is LQKENI. The CDR3 here is CASDSGRANVLTF. The CDR3 region has the DNA TGTGCCAGCGACAGTGGCCGGGCCAACGTCCTGACTTTC.

Concerning this clone itself: The junction does not match germline at one end; this may be a read error. This chain uses TRBV4-3 with TRBJ1-1; D ambiguous. The CDR3 runs to 13 residues. In germline, CDR1 is LGHNA, CDR2 YSLEER. The CDR3 loop reads CASSQLLKTEAFF. In nucleotides, the CDR3 is TGCGCCAGCAGCCAACTATTGAAGACTGAAGCTTTCTTT.

In its sample, this clone was seen a few times. This CDR3 is CASSLKRTETYEQYF. The DNA for the CDR3 is TGTGCCAGCAGCCTCAAGCGGACGGAGACCTACGAGCAGTACTTC. The chain links TRBV2 to TRBJ2-7, with D possibly TRBD2 on 5 matching bases. Looked up from germline, CDR1 is SNHLY and CDR2 is FYNNEI. Trimming removed 6 bases at V and 2 bases at J, with 17 bases between. CDR3 length equals 15 residues.

This clone appeared once. The chain joins TRBV15 to TRBJ2-5, with 11 nucleotides matching TRBD2. Germline assignment: CDR1 LNHNV and CDR2 YYDKDF (reference sequence). The V segment lost 3 bases and the J segment 2 bases; nucleotides outside the gene matches: 5. The CDR3 consists of 16 residues. CDR3 sequence (DNA): TGTGCCACCAGCAGGAGACTAGCGGGAAGGCAAGAGACCCAGTACTTC. Translation: CATSRRLAGRQETQYF.

The rearrangement links TRBV29-1 to TRBJ2-1, with D perhaps assigned TRBD1 or TRBD2 (5 bases each). Germline V gene data show CDR1 as SQVTM and CDR2 as ANQGSEA. This CDR3 comprises 12 residues. The V end was cut by 1 base, the J end by 8 bases, with 9 bases between. CDR3 residues: CSVEVGVDEQFF. The CDR3 region has the DNA TGCAGCGTTGAAGTGGGGGTCGATGAGCAGTTCTTC.

V is TRBV5-8 and J is TRBJ1-3, with D unclear. The CDR3 is 15 amino acids. Trimming stripped 0 bases from V and 2 bases from J, with 9 bases between. CDR1 is SGHTS, CDR2 YDEGEE, per germline. CDR3: CASSLADQTGNTIYF. The CDR3 DNA reads as TGTGCCAGCAGCTTGGCCGACCAGACTGGAAACACCATATATTTT.

In this sample, this clone turned up once. The V and J genes are TRBV24-1 and TRBJ2-5, with D possibly being TRBD2 (5 bases). The V and J ends lost 9 bases and 0 bases respectively, with 16 bases between them. The CDR3 runs 15 residues. In germline, CDR1 is KGHDR, CDR2 SFDVKD. The DNA for the CDR3 is TGTGCCACCGCCCGGGGAGTGGGAAACCAAGAGACCCAGTACTTC. Amino acid sequence: CATARGVGNQETQYF.

The chain couples TRBV2 to TRBJ2-3; 8 bases match TRBD1. Germline V lookup: CDR1 SNHLY, CDR2 FYNNEI. Losses at the gene ends were 6 bases for V and 2 bases for J; bases not matched to a gene: 4. The CDR3 covers 14 residues. The CDR3 DNA follows: TGTGCCAGCAGAAACAGGGGGACCACAGATACGCAGTATTTT. Protein: CASRNRGTTDTQYF.

This clone was counted between two and nine times. V is TRBV5-1 and J is TRBJ2-2; 7 positions match TRBD2. V lost 4 bases, J lost 5 bases, and 8 bases stayed unmatched. This CDR3 has 15 amino acids. Germline CDR1 is SGHRS and CDR2 is YFSETQ. The CDR3 sequence: CASSDGRTATGELFF. The CDR3 nucleotides read TGCGCCAGCAGCGACGGGAGGACGGCAACCGGGGAGCTGTTTTTT. The variable domain in full, with the rest retrieved from reference TRBV5-1 and TRBJ2-2, is KAGVTQTPRYLIKTRGQQVTLSCSPISGHRSVSWYQQTPGQGLQFLFEYFSETQRNKGNFPGRFSGRQFSNSRSEMNVSTLELGDSALYLCASSDGRTATGELFFGEGSRLTVL.

The V and J genes are TRBV15 and TRBJ1-4, with TRBD1 identical over 11 bases. The CDR3 contains 15 residues. Germline V gene lookup returns CDR1 LNHNV and CDR2 YYDKDF (reference sequence). The V segment lost 1 base and the J segment 8 bases; nucleotides outside the gene matches: 3. The CDR3 here is CATSRVGTGGEKLFF. As DNA, the CDR3 is TGTGCCACCAGCAGAGTGGGGACAGGGGGGGAAAAACTGTTTTTT.

The V and J genes are TRBV21-1 and TRBJ2-7. TRBV21-1 corresponds to a pseudogene. CDR3 length: 15 residues. The CDR3 sequence is CAQANGRGRSYEQYF. The CDR3 DNA follows: TGTGCCCAAGCAAACGGAAGGGGGAGGAGCTACGAGCAGTACTTC.

The J gene is TRBJ1-6, the V gene TRBV27, with D hard to call. The CDR3 covers 14 residues. CDR1 is MNHEY, CDR2 SMNVEV, per germline (reference sequence). V shed 3 bases and J shed 8 bases, with 11 bases lying between them. The CDR3 loop is CASSLTGADSPLHF. As DNA, the CDR3 is TGTGCCAGCAGTTTGACTGGCGCGGATTCACCCCTCCACTTT.

This clone appeared once. The rearrangement joins TRBV6-1 to TRBJ2-7; no reliable D call. From germline, CDR1 is MNHNS and CDR2 SASEGT. The CDR3 covers 13 residues. V shed 2 bases and J shed 2 bases, with 7 bases lying between them. In DNA, the CDR3 is TGTGCCAGCAGTGAATTAGGGACCTACGAGCAGTACTTC. Translated, it gives CASSELGTYEQYF.

This chain links TRBV21-1 with TRBJ2-3; TRBD1, the D gene given by the table, was not confirmed from the DNA. TRBV21-1 is a recognized pseudogene. The CDR3 is 16 residues long. CDR3 residues: CASSNGQGPFTDTQYF. In DNA, the CDR3 is TGTGCCAGCAGCAACGGACAGGGGCCATTCACAGATACGCAGTATTTT.

The chain couples TRBV30 to TRBJ2-7, with 10 positions matching TRBD2. This CDR3 spans 14 amino acids. CDR1 GTSNPN and CDR2 SVGIG come from the germline V gene (reference sequence). Trimming removed 4 bases from V and 2 bases from J; junction bases left unmatched: 5. Written as DNA, the CDR3 is TGTGCCTGGACTGGGACTAGCGTTACCTACGAGCAGTACTTC. Protein product: CAWTGTSVTYEQYF.

The V and J genes are TRBV2 and TRBJ1-2; D remains ambiguous. CDR3 length: 15 residues. Germline-derived CDR1 and CDR2 are SNHLY and FYNNEI. Trimming shortened V by 2 bases and J by 8 bases, and 18 bases separated the two germline ends. CDR3 coding DNA: TGTGCCAGCAGTGAAAGTGGGTTTATCGAGACGGGCTACACCTTC. It yields the protein CASSESGFIETGYTF.

This chain joins TRBV24-1 and TRBJ1-2, with no clear D. Trimming took 0 bases from V and 8 from J, leaving 9 bases between them. Germline V lookup: CDR1 KGHDR, CDR2 SFDVKD. This CDR3 region has 13 residues. CDR3 loop: CATSDLVGGGYTF. The CDR3 DNA sequence: TGTGCCACCAGTGATTTGGTGGGTGGAGGCTACACCTTC.

This rearrangement joins TRBV6-1 to TRBJ2-1; 7 bases align to TRBD2. The CDR3 is 16 residues long. J was trimmed by 6 bases and V by 4 bases; bases with no gene match: 12. Germline-derived CDR1 and CDR2 are MNHNS and SASEGT. CDR3 residues: CASSAVLAGVGNEQFF. The CDR3 DNA is TGTGCCAGCAGTGCGGTCCTGGCGGGAGTTGGCAATGAGCAGTTCTTC.

In DNA form, the CDR3 reads TGTGCCAGCGTTCAAGGGGGCTTTCAGCCCCAGCATTTT. Translating it yields CASVQGGFQPQHF. The chain is built from TRBV6-5 and TRBJ1-5; TRBD1 matches at 7 bases. The trim removed 8 bases at V and 6 bases at J, leaving 7 bases unmatched. The length of the CDR3 is 13 residues. The germline gives CDR1 MNHEY, CDR2 SVGAGI.

V is TRBV29-1 and J is TRBJ2-7; the D gene is possibly TRBD1 (6 bases). The V and J ends lost 5 bases and 4 bases respectively, with 15 bases between them. The CDR3 contains 13 residues. Germline V gene data show CDR1 as SQVTM and CDR2 as ANQGSEA. CDR3 region: CSVQQGINYEQYF. Here the CDR3 DNA reads TGCAGCGTTCAGCAGGGGATAAATTACGAGCAGTACTTC.

This chain links TRBV28 with TRBJ2-7, with TRBD1 matching over 9 bases. This CDR3 is 17 amino acids long. CDR1 is MDHEN and CDR2 is SYDVKM in the germline V gene. V was clipped by 4 bases and J by 3 bases; unmatched bases: 13. Written as DNA, the CDR3 is TGTGCCAGCAGTTCACTGACTACAGGGGGCACCGGCTACGAGCAGTACTTC. Its protein product is CASSSLTTGGTGYEQYF.

The rearrangement joins TRBV5-5 to TRBJ1-5; D remains unclear. Germline loops: CDR1 SGHKS, CDR2 YYEKEE (reference sequence). V was trimmed by 0 bases and J by 1 base, leaving 11 bases between them. The CDR3 totals 16 residues. The CDR3 nucleotides are TGTGCCAGCAGCTTGGTGCCCCGGGGAAGCAATCAGCCCCAGCATTTT. Amino acid sequence: CASSLVPRGSNQPQHF.

This sequence joins TRBV18 and TRBJ1-1; D remains ambiguous. This CDR3 contains 13 residues. CDR1 is KGHSH and CDR2 is LQKENI in the germline V gene. V was clipped by 5 bases and J by 2 bases, with 9 bases between them. The CDR3 coding sequence is TGTGCCAGCTCAGGGAATCTAAACACTGAAGCTTTCTTT. This translates into CASSGNLNTEAFF.